Below, 31 T cell receptor beta chains from the same sample are listed, as sequenced in a study of human T cells and chemical hapten exposure. Indicated time point: pre-sensitization, week 0. Treatment noted: therapeutic diphenylcyclopropenone sensitization with weekly scalp DPC. From the RACE reads, TCRdb called clonotypes with MiXCR, one entry per CDR3 protein. This sample has roughly 250,000 distinct CDR3 sequences, with 7.5% to 9% found just once. The sequencing used whole blood, collected in connection with sensitization to the hapten diphenylcyclopropenone (DPC). The receptors derive from a woman in her 40s with alopecia areata. Some clones in this sample may be carry-over from other donors' samples.

The chain employs TRBV7-9 and TRBJ2-4; D may be TRBD1 (5 bases). In germline, CDR1 is SEHNR, CDR2 FQNEAQ (reference sequence). The V end lost 5 bases, the J end lost 0 bases, and 14 bases lay between the germline ends. This CDR3 has 16 residues. CDR3 bases: TGTGCCAGCAGCCCTATCGACAGTATAGCCAAAAACATTCAGTACTTC. Translation: CASSPIDSIAKNIQYF.

This clonotype was seen repeatedly, ten times or more. In DNA, the CDR3 is TGCAGCGCTAAGGGAGTTCGCACAGATACGCAGTATTTT. This gives the protein CSAKGVRTDTQYF. This chain uses TRBV29-1 with TRBJ2-3, with D possibly matching TRBD2 (5 bases). This CDR3 has 13 amino acids. The germline gives CDR1 SQVTM, CDR2 ANQGSEA. The germline V and J ends were trimmed by 7 bases and 1 base, with 12 bases remaining between them.

This clonotype was counted ten times or more. The chain combines TRBV6-2 or TRBV6-3 with TRBJ2-1; 12 bases are a match to TRBD2. Germline V gives CDR1 MNHEY, CDR2 SVGEGT. This CDR3 has 15 residues. The V segment lost 6 bases and the J segment 10 bases; nucleotides outside the gene matches: 10. The CDR3 DNA is TGTGCCAGCAGCCAACTAGCGGGGGGAATTAGCGAGCAGTTCTTC. Amino acid sequence: CASSQLAGGISEQFF.

The chain joins TRBV29-1 to TRBJ2-3, with unresolved D. Trimming shortened V by 7 bases and J by 4 bases, and 6 bases separated the two germline ends. The germline V gene has CDR1 SQVTM and CDR2 ANQGSEA. This CDR3 has 10 residues. The CDR3 loop reads CSADPDTQYF. The CDR3 coding sequence is TGCAGCGCGGACCCAGATACGCAGTATTTT.

This chain links TRBV5-1 with TRBJ2-3; 9 nucleotides agree with TRBD1. Trimming took 2 bases from V and 1 from J; bases not matched to a gene: 5. The CDR3 has 16 amino acids. Germline assignment: CDR1 SGHRS and CDR2 YFSETQ. CDR3 in DNA: TGCGCCAGCAGCTTTACCAGACAGGGGGGCACAGATACGCAGTATTTT. It yields the protein CASSFTRQGGTDTQYF. Drawing the rest from reference TRBV5-1 and TRBJ2-3, the complete variable domain is KAGVTQTPRYLIKTRGQQVTLSCSPISGHRSVSWYQQTPGQGLQFLFEYFSETQRNKGNFPGRFSGRQFSNSRSEMNVSTLELGDSALYLCASSFTRQGGTDTQYFGPGTRLTVL.

The V and J genes are TRBV6-5 and TRBJ2-3; 7 positions match TRBD2. Germline assignment: CDR1 MNHEY and CDR2 SVGAGI. V was clipped by 4 bases and J by 4 bases; unmatched bases: 2. CDR3 size: 13 residues. In DNA form, the CDR3 reads TGTGCCAGCAGTTGGGGGGGTTCAGATACGCAGTATTTT. Amino acid sequence: CASSWGGSDTQYF.

This clonotype was detected many times. The J gene is TRBJ2-1, the V gene TRBV6-4; 9 bases match TRBD2. With 0 bases clipped from V and 6 bases from J, the junction kept 3 bases outside the gene matches. CDR3 size: 15 residues. Germline V gene lookup returns CDR1 MRHNA and CDR2 SNTAGT. The CDR3 spells CASSDSGLAPNEQFF. Written as DNA, the CDR3 is TGTGCCAGCAGTGACTCGGGACTAGCTCCCAATGAGCAGTTCTTC.

This clonotype occurred a few times. The chain is built from TRBV29-1 and TRBJ2-1, with TRBD2 matching over 7 bases. CDR1 and CDR2 (germline): SQVTM, ANQGSEA. This CDR3 spans 10 amino acids. V shed 6 bases, J shed 13 bases, and the junction held 6 bases outside the gene matches. CDR3 sequence reads: CSVAGGTQFF. CDR3 nucleotides: TGCAGCGTGGCCGGGGGGACTCAGTTCTTC.

The chain links TRBV2 to TRBJ1-3, with D uncertain. The CDR3 spans 14 residues. Germline V lookup: CDR1 SNHLY, CDR2 FYNNEI. Trimming left V 3 bases short and J 4 bases short, with 10 bases between. The CDR3 protein is CASSESAAGNTIYF. In DNA form, the CDR3 reads TGTGCCAGCAGTGAGTCGGCAGCGGGAAACACCATATATTTT.

This clonotype was observed a handful of times. This sequence joins TRBV5-1 and TRBJ1-6; 7 nucleotides match TRBD1. Germline CDR1 reads SGHRS; CDR2 reads YFSETQ. J lost 7 bases, V lost 4 bases, and 11 bases had no gene match. CDR3 length: 16 residues. CDR3: CASSLGPTGDNSPLHF. The CDR3 DNA reads TGCGCCAGCAGCCTCGGCCCCACAGGGGACAATTCACCCCTCCACTTT.

The V gene is TRBV6-2 or TRBV6-3, the J gene TRBJ2-7, with TRBD1 matching over 9 bases. CDR1 is MNHEY and CDR2 is SVGEGT in the germline V gene. With V trimmed by 6 bases and J by 5 bases, 8 bases remained unmatched. CDR3 length: 14 amino acids. CDR3 sequence (DNA): TGTGCCAGCAGGAGACCCGGGACAGGGAACGAGCAGTACTTC. Encoded protein: CASRRPGTGNEQYF.

The chain combines TRBV29-1 with TRBJ2-5, with D perhaps matching TRBD2 (6 bases). V was clipped by 0 bases and J by 5 bases, with 13 bases between them. The germline CDR1 and CDR2 sequences are SQVTM and ANQGSEA. This CDR3 region has 14 residues. The CDR3 protein is CSVEDLAGLETQYF. The CDR3 bases are TGCAGCGTTGAAGATCTTGCGGGGCTGGAGACCCAGTACTTC.

CDR3 amino acids: CASSLSVITDTQYF. CDR3 sequence (DNA): TGTGCCAGCAGCCTCAGTGTTATCACAGATACGCAGTATTTT. The chain uses TRBV11-3 and TRBJ2-3; D not resolved. The germline V and J ends were trimmed by 5 bases and 2 bases, with 11 bases remaining between them. Germline-derived CDR1 and CDR2 are SGHNT and YENEEA. The CDR3 extends over 14 amino acids.

CDR3 DNA sequence: TGTGCCAGCAAGGCGGGAGGATTCTCCTACGAGCAGTACTTC. As protein: CASKAGGFSYEQYF. The chain carries TRBV28 and TRBJ2-7; 8 bases map to TRBD2. With V trimmed by 7 bases and J by 0 bases, 5 bases remained unmatched. Germline V lookup: CDR1 MDHEN, CDR2 SYDVKM. This CDR3 is 14 amino acids long.

J is TRBJ2-1 and V is TRBV10-3, with TRBD2 identical over 10 bases. The CDR3 length is 15 residues. The germline V gene encodes CDR1 ENHRY and CDR2 SYGVKD. The trim removed 3 bases at V and 6 bases at J, leaving 5 bases unmatched. The CDR3 sequence is CAISDGLAGVNEQFF. CDR3 bases: TGTGCCATCAGTGACGGCCTAGCGGGAGTCAATGAGCAGTTCTTC.

This clonotype was observed many times. The V call is TRBV10-3, the J call TRBJ2-5; possibly TRBD1 for D (5 bases). Germline-derived CDR1 and CDR2 are ENHRY and SYGVKD. Trimming left V 0 bases short and J 5 bases short, with 10 bases between. This CDR3 has 14 amino acids. CDR3 in DNA: TGTGCCATCAGTGAGTCCAGGCAGGGCGAGACCCAGTACTTC. It is translated as CAISESRQGETQYF.

This clonotype was observed a few times. The V and J genes are TRBV6-2 or TRBV6-3 and TRBJ2-7, with TRBD1 matching over 7 bases. The CDR3 contains 14 residues. The V segment lost 4 bases and the J segment 6 bases; nucleotides outside the gene matches: 9. Germline values: CDR1 MNHEY, CDR2 SVGEGT. The CDR3 nucleotides are TGTGCCAGCAGTTCGCGACAGGGCCGGCTCGAGCAGTACTTC. Translation gives CASSSRQGRLEQYF.

V gene TRBV28 combines with J gene TRBJ2-1, with 8 bases matching TRBD2. The germline gives CDR1 MDHEN, CDR2 SYDVKM. The V gene end was trimmed by 4 bases and the J gene end by 3 bases; junction bases not matched to a gene: 2. The CDR3 has 14 amino acids. The CDR3 spells CASSSGTSYNEQFF. Here the CDR3 DNA reads TGTGCCAGCAGTTCCGGGACTAGCTACAATGAGCAGTTCTTC.

J is TRBJ1-6 and V is TRBV6-5, with D unclear. Trimming took 4 bases from V and 0 from J, leaving 13 bases between them. CDR1 is MNHEY and CDR2 is SVGAGI in the germline V gene. The CDR3 spans 17 residues. The CDR3 protein is CASSSPDGSSYNSPLHF. CDR3 in DNA: TGTGCCAGCAGTTCACCGGACGGTAGCTCCTATAATTCACCCCTCCACTTT.

The chain couples TRBV20-1 to TRBJ2-7; 11 nucleotides agree with TRBD1. This CDR3 spans 14 amino acids. Germline assignment: CDR1 DFQATT and CDR2 SNEGSKA (reference sequence). Losses at the gene ends were 5 bases for V and 5 bases for J; bases not matched to a gene: 8. CDR3 sequence (DNA): TGCAGTGCTCCCGGGACAGGGGGACGGGACGAGCAGTACTTC. Encoded protein: CSAPGTGGRDEQYF.

In this sample, this clonotype turned up a few times. This CDR3 is CASSWTSADTQYF. The CDR3 region has the DNA TGTGCCAGCAGTTGGACTAGCGCAGATACGCAGTATTTT. The chain uses TRBV12-3 or TRBV12-4 and TRBJ2-3; TRBD2 agrees at 9 bases. V was clipped by 4 bases and J by 4 bases; unmatched bases: 0. The CDR3 runs 13 residues.

There are many counts of this clonotype. The rearrangement joins TRBV20-1 to TRBJ1-4; tentative D call: TRBD1 (5 bases). Trimming removed 0 bases at V and 6 bases at J, with 14 bases between. CDR3 length: 15 residues. Germline V lookup: CDR1 DFQATT, CDR2 SNEGSKA (reference sequence). CDR3 sequence (DNA): TGCAGTGCTAGAGATTTCGGGGGAGGCTATGAAAAACTGTTTTTT. Protein product: CSARDFGGGYEKLFF.

This clonotype was detected many times. The CDR3 region has the DNA TGTGCCAGCAGCCGCTCCTCCTGGGCCCAGTTCTTC. It codes for CASSRSSWAQFF. The V call is TRBV3-1, the J call TRBJ2-1; D is unresolved. Per the germline V gene, CDR1 is LGHDT and CDR2 is YNNKEL (reference sequence). Trimming cost V 4 bases and J 13 bases, with 14 bases left between them. This CDR3 has 12 residues.

This clonotype was observed many times. The chain is built from TRBV7-2 and TRBJ1-2, with D unresolved. CDR3 size: 13 residues. Looked up from germline, CDR1 is SGHTA and CDR2 is FQGNSA. Trimming removed 5 bases at V and 3 bases at J, with 10 bases between. Here the CDR3 DNA reads TGTGCCAGCAGCCCCCCAAAGGACTATGGCTACACCTTC. This gives the protein CASSPPKDYGYTF.

The CDR3: CASSESNRENTEAFF. The CDR3 DNA reads TGTGCCAGCAGTGAATCTAACAGGGAGAACACTGAAGCTTTCTTT. The V and J genes are TRBV6-1 and TRBJ1-1; D is perhaps TRBD1 (6 bases). Trimming removed 2 bases from V and 1 base from J, with 11 bases in between. In germline, CDR1 is MNHNS, CDR2 SASEGT. The CDR3 spans 15 residues.

There are many counts of this clonotype. J is TRBJ1-1 and V is TRBV29-1, with D unclear. CDR1 SQVTM and CDR2 ANQGSEA come from the germline V gene. Deletions cut 5 bases from V and 5 bases from J, with 12 bases between. The CDR3 consists of 12 residues. The CDR3 DNA reads TGCAGCGTTAAGGGATTGGGAACTGAAGCTTTCTTT. Translation gives CSVKGLGTEAFF.

The sample holds many counts of this clonotype. The V and J genes are TRBV29-1 and TRBJ1-1; 8 nucleotides align to TRBD1. V lost 7 bases and J lost 4; bases outside the gene matches: 14. CDR1 is SQVTM, CDR2 ANQGSEA, per germline. The CDR3 has 15 amino acids. CDR3 in DNA: TGCAGCGCTTGCCAGGGGGCAGGACAGGGCACTGAAGCTTTCTTT. Amino acids: CSACQGAGQGTEAFF.

V is TRBV6-2 or TRBV6-3 and J is TRBJ2-5, with 8 bases that match TRBD1. The CDR3 totals 15 residues. The germline CDR1 and CDR2 sequences are MNHEY and SVGEGT. With V trimmed by 5 bases and J by 5 bases, 10 bases remained unmatched. In DNA, the CDR3 is TGTGCCAGCAGTCTCCCCGGACAGGGCGGCGAGACCCAGTACTTC. It is translated as CASSLPGQGGETQYF.

The chain recombines TRBV6-5 with TRBJ2-1; D is tentatively TRBD1 or TRBD2 (6 bases each). Trimming removed 5 bases from V and 8 bases from J, with 16 bases in between. The CDR3 consists of 14 residues. Germline CDR1 MNHEY, CDR2 SVGAGI. The CDR3 sequence: CASSKNGGRDEQFF. Written as DNA, the CDR3 is TGTGCCAGCAGTAAAAATGGGGGGCGGGATGAGCAGTTCTTC.

This clonotype was counted only a few times. The chain uses TRBV20-1 and TRBJ2-7; possibly TRBD2 for D (6 bases). The V end was cut by 8 bases, the J end by 7 bases, with 24 bases between. CDR1 DFQATT and CDR2 SNEGSKA come from the germline V gene (reference sequence). The CDR3 loop spans 14 amino acids. CDR3: CSSSLASAIEEQYF. The DNA of the CDR3 is TGCAGTTCTTCCCTTGCTAGCGCGATTGAGGAGCAGTACTTC.

The chain uses TRBV28 and TRBJ1-4; the match to TRBD1 covers 7 bases. CDR3 length: 14 amino acids. V trimming: 7 bases; J trimming: 3 bases; junction bases outside the gene matches: 5. CDR1 and CDR2 from the germline V gene are MDHEN and SYDVKM. CDR3 DNA: TGTGCCAGCACTTCAGGGGGGGCTAATGAAAAACTGTTTTTT. It is translated as CASTSGGANEKLFF.